Each of the 23 T cell receptor beta chains below was sequenced from the same sample in a study of cytomegalovirus exposure and HLA in healthy donors (dated by TCRdb to the late 2010s). Libraries were prepared through the immunoSEQ multiplex PCR assay. The immuneACCESS repertoire file appears here via TCRdb, limited to in-frame rearrangements. These files lack a portion of the clones; in checked studies, under half of the deficit traces to unresolved V genes, and the cause of the others is not known. For this sample the table gives 100,000 to 150,000 clones, of which about 89% were detected only once. Clones ranked in the top ten supply 1.5% to 2% of the sample. Sequenced sample: PBMCs. The receptors come from a woman younger than 30 in good health and CMV-seronegative.

This clone has a handful of counts. The chain has TRBV7-2 and TRBJ2-5; D remains unclear. The CDR3 totals 13 residues. The V end was cut by 4 bases, the J end by 5 bases, with 11 bases between. Per the germline V gene, CDR1 is SGHTA and CDR2 is FQGNSA. CDR3 protein: CASSSRPRETQYF. DNA of the CDR3: TGTGCCAGCAGCTCACGGCCGAGGGAGACCCAGTACTTC.

The V call is TRBV19, the J call TRBJ1-5; D is perhaps TRBD1 (6 bases). The germline V and J ends were trimmed by 5 bases and 7 bases, with 15 bases remaining between them. The CDR3 sequence is 14 residues long. Germline CDR1 and CDR2: LNHDA and SQIVND (reference sequence). The chain's CDR3 is CASSRRGLGQPQHF. The CDR3 DNA reads TGTGCCAGTAGTCGCAGGGGTCTAGGGCAGCCCCAGCATTTT.

The rearrangement joins TRBV6-1 to TRBJ2-7; 9 bases line up with TRBD2. V lost 7 bases to trimming and J lost 2 bases; unmatched junction nucleotides: 6. The CDR3 is 14 residues long. Per germline, CDR1 MNHNS and CDR2 SASEGT. CDR3 region: CASTGGRGTYEQYF. CDR3 bases: TGTGCCAGCACGGGCGGGAGGGGTACCTACGAGCAGTACTTC.

The CDR3, as DNA: TGTGCCAGCAGTTACTCAGCGAGCACTGAAGCTTTCTTT. It is translated as CASSYSASTEAFF. The chain has TRBV6-5 and TRBJ1-1; D remains unclear. The CDR3 has 13 amino acids. The germline CDR1 and CDR2 sequences are MNHEY and SVGAGI. V was clipped by 0 bases and J by 4 bases, with 6 bases between them.

The chain uses TRBV23-1 and TRBJ2-7; 11 positions agree with TRBD1. TRBV23-1 has ORF status, its function being uncertain. V was clipped by 0 bases and J by 4 bases; unmatched bases: 14. The CDR3 has 19 amino acids. The CDR3 sequence is CASSQSFRTGGRAGYEQYF. CDR3 coding DNA: TGCGCCAGCAGTCAATCTTTCCGGACAGGGGGCAGGGCGGGGTACGAGCAGTACTTC.

The chain uses TRBV15 and TRBJ1-2; a weak D match, TRBD1 (5 bases). CDR3 length equals 14 residues. Trimming shortened V by 1 base and J by 4 bases, and 10 bases separated the two germline ends. The germline CDR1 and CDR2 sequences are LNHNV and YYDKDF (reference sequence). The CDR3 nucleotides read TGTGCCACCAGCAGAGTAACGACAGTCTATGGCTACACCTTC. Translating gives CATSRVTTVYGYTF.

The chain carries TRBV18 and TRBJ1-5; 9 bases match TRBD1. Germline V gives CDR1 KGHSH, CDR2 LQKENI. CDR3 size: 14 residues. The trim removed 3 bases at V and 4 bases at J, leaving 1 base unmatched. The CDR3 nucleotides read TGTGCCAGCTCACCCGGGACAGGGAATCAGCCCCAGCATTTT. It translates to CASSPGTGNQPQHF.

This clone was seen once. This chain's CDR3 is CASSKCGQRSPDTQYF. Written as DNA, the CDR3 is TGTGCCAGCAGCAAATGTGGACAGCGCAGTCCTGATACGCAGTATTTT. The rearrangement links TRBV21-1 to TRBJ2-3; TRBD1, the table's D call, lacks a check against the DNA. TRBV21-1 is annotated as a pseudogene. CDR3 length equals 16 residues.

The chain uses TRBV28 and TRBJ1-2, with a possible D match to TRBD1 (5 bases). V lost 1 base to trimming and J lost 2 bases, with 11 bases between them. The CDR3 has 15 residues. Germline-derived CDR1 and CDR2 are MDHEN and SYDVKM. Here the CDR3 reads CASSLLSGRNYGYTF. The CDR3, as DNA: TGTGCCAGCAGTTTATTATCAGGGAGGAACTATGGCTACACCTTC.

This clone was detected only once. This chain uses TRBV13 with TRBJ2-3, with D uncertain. The CDR3 is 14 amino acids. Germline CDR1 reads PRHDT; CDR2 reads FYEKMQ (reference sequence). Deletions cut 0 bases from V and 0 bases from J, with 4 bases between. In DNA, the CDR3 is TGTGCCAGCAGCTTAGGACACAGCACAGATACGCAGTATTTT. Translating it yields CASSLGHSTDTQYF.

This chain links TRBV7-9 with TRBJ2-7; maybe TRBD1 (5 bases). V shed 2 bases and J shed 2 bases, with 10 bases lying between them. The length of the CDR3 is 14 residues. The germline V gene encodes CDR1 SEHNR and CDR2 FQNEAQ (reference sequence). The CDR3 bases are TGTGCCAGCAGCTTATCCAGGGAAACCTACGAGCAGTACTTC. This translates into CASSLSRETYEQYF.

The rearrangement uses TRBV5-1 and TRBJ2-7, with TRBD2 matching 10 bases. The V segment lost 4 bases and the J segment 2 bases; nucleotides outside the gene matches: 6. There are 15 residues in the CDR3. Germline CDR1 reads SGHRS; CDR2 reads YFSETQ. Here the CDR3 reads CASSASSGGAYEQYF. CDR3 DNA sequence: TGCGCCAGCAGCGCCTCTAGCGGGGGAGCCTACGAGCAGTACTTC.

The table lists this clone with a count of one. The chain joins TRBV7-3 to TRBJ2-1; 13 bases fit TRBD2. The CDR3 consists of 18 residues. The junction had 12 bases not matched to a gene; V was cut back by 2 bases and J by 8 bases. Germline V gives CDR1 SGHTA, CDR2 FQGTGA. The CDR3 DNA reads as TGTGCCAGCAGCTTAGCCCCCGGACTAGCGGGAGTTAATGATGAGCAGTTCTTC. As protein: CASSLAPGLAGVNDEQFF.

The V gene is TRBV7-3, the J gene TRBJ1-1; TRBD1 matches at 12 bases. The CDR3 loop spans 14 amino acids. Trimming cost V 6 bases and J 8 bases; bases outside gene matches: 7. Germline values: CDR1 SGHTA, CDR2 FQGTGA. The CDR3 DNA follows: TGTGCCAGCAGGATGGGACAGGGGGCGACCGAAGCTTTCTTT. Translated, it gives CASRMGQGATEAFF.

The chain uses TRBV7-9 and TRBJ1-2, with D possibly being TRBD1 (5 bases). Germline-derived CDR1 and CDR2 are SEHNR and FQNEAQ (reference sequence). V lost 3 bases to trimming and J lost 7 bases, with 6 bases between them. This CDR3 spans 11 amino acids. The CDR3 DNA follows: TGTGCCAGCAGCTTGGGGGGTGGCTACACCTTC. It translates to CASSLGGGYTF.

The V and J genes are TRBV10-3 and TRBJ1-3, with D possibly being TRBD1 (6 bases). Germline values: CDR1 ENHRY, CDR2 SYGVKD. Trimming pared 3 bases from V and 0 bases from J, leaving 15 bases between. The CDR3 has 17 residues. The CDR3 nucleotides are TGTGCCATCAGTGACCCAGGACAGCCTGTCTCTGGAAACACCATATATTTT. It yields the protein CAISDPGQPVSGNTIYF.

The rearrangement uses TRBV6-5 and TRBJ1-2, with D maybe TRBD1 (5 bases). Trimming stripped 6 bases from V and 4 bases from J, with 15 bases between. CDR3 length: 14 amino acids. Per germline, CDR1 MNHEY and CDR2 SVGAGI. Here the CDR3 reads CASSPAGGVYGYTF. The CDR3 nucleotides read TGTGCCAGCAGCCCCGCAGGAGGGGTCTATGGCTACACCTTC.

The chain uses TRBV7-8 and TRBJ2-7; a weak D match, TRBD1 (5 bases). Germline V CDR1 and CDR2: SGHVS, FQNEAQ. This CDR3 spans 15 amino acids. The V end was cut by 1 base, the J end by 2 bases, with 12 bases between. CDR3 coding DNA: TGTGCCAGCAGCTTAGGATACGGCAGGGCCTACGAGCAGTACTTC. Protein product: CASSLGYGRAYEQYF.

The J gene is TRBJ1-1, the V gene TRBV2; tentatively, D is TRBD1 (5 bases). Germline V CDR1 and CDR2: SNHLY, FYNNEI. The CDR3 runs 13 residues. V shed 5 bases and J shed 12 bases, with 19 bases lying between them. The CDR3 sequence is CASSTPGHDGSFF. The DNA of the CDR3 is TGTGCCAGCAGTACCCCCGGACACGATGGGTCTTTCTTT.

This chain joins TRBV29-1 and TRBJ2-1, with 10 bases lining up with TRBD2. The germline CDR1 and CDR2 sequences are SQVTM and ANQGSEA. The CDR3 loop spans 12 amino acids. J gave up 7 bases and V 6 bases, and 3 bases lay outside the gene matches. In DNA form, the CDR3 reads TGCAGCGTCACTAGCGGGATTAATGAGCAGTTCTTC. Translated, it gives CSVTSGINEQFF.

The chain uses TRBV13 and TRBJ2-2; 9 bases agree with TRBD2. Losses at the gene ends were 4 bases for V and 1 base for J; bases not matched to a gene: 4. CDR1 and CDR2 (germline): PRHDT, FYEKMQ (reference sequence). The CDR3 loop spans 16 amino acids. Here the CDR3 reads CASSSGTSLNTGELFF. In nucleotides, the CDR3 is TGTGCCAGCAGCTCAGGGACTAGCCTGAACACCGGGGAGCTGTTTTTT.

The chain is built from TRBV10-3 and TRBJ2-1, with no clear D. V dropped 4 bases and J dropped 8 bases, with 15 bases sitting between them. Germline V gene data show CDR1 as ENHRY and CDR2 as SYGVKD. The CDR3 length is 14 residues. The CDR3 protein is CAISVADAHDEQFF. The CDR3 coding sequence is TGTGCCATCAGTGTTGCGGATGCCCATGATGAGCAGTTCTTC.

The rearrangement uses TRBV6-5 and TRBJ1-1; TRBD1 aligns across 9 bases. V shed 0 bases and J 11 bases; nucleotides not matched to a gene: 1. The germline gives CDR1 MNHEY, CDR2 SVGAGI. CDR3 length equals 12 residues. The CDR3 reads CASSYSGQGAFF. The CDR3 nucleotides are TGTGCCAGCAGTTACTCTGGACAGGGGGCTTTCTTT.